The 15 T cell receptor beta chains in this list originate from one sample, sequenced in a study of cytomegalovirus exposure and HLA in healthy donors. Repertoires were generated with immunoSEQ multiplex PCR, while TCRdb's copy carries only in-frame clones and drops some. The sample includes 260,000 or so clones, about 83% of them seen just once. The material sequenced was PBMCs. These receptors came from a man aged 18 to 35 in good health and CMV-seronegative.

The J gene is TRBJ2-7, the V gene TRBV5-8; weak D call: TRBD1 (5 bases). There are 15 residues in the CDR3. Looked up from germline, CDR1 is SGHTS and CDR2 is YDEGEE. Between the trimmed V and J ends, which lost 0 bases and 0 bases, there was a span of 10 bases. The CDR3, as DNA: TGTGCCAGCAGCTTGGTGACAGTTACCTCCTACGAGCAGTACTTC. Residues: CASSLVTVTSYEQYF.

The rearrangement uses TRBV27 and TRBJ2-7, with TRBD1 matching 7 bases. The CDR3 has 15 amino acids. The junction had 10 bases not matched to a gene; V was cut back by 4 bases and J by 4 bases. Germline V gene data show CDR1 as MNHEY and CDR2 as SMNVEV (reference sequence). Here the CDR3 reads CASSSPDRVKYEQYF. CDR3 sequence (DNA): TGTGCCAGCAGTTCTCCTGACAGGGTAAAGTACGAGCAGTACTTC.

This chain links TRBV7-2 with TRBJ1-5; D is undetermined. Between the trimmed V and J ends, which lost 1 base and 5 bases, there was a span of 12 bases. The germline V gene encodes CDR1 SGHTA and CDR2 FQGNSA. The CDR3 consists of 15 residues. CDR3 in DNA: TGTGCCAGCAGCTTAGTGATGGGGAGCCATCAGCCCCAGCATTTT. Translation gives CASSLVMGSHQPQHF.

V and J are TRBV7-8 and TRBJ1-1; maybe TRBD1 (6 bases). Germline CDR1 and CDR2: SGHVS and FQNEAQ. V was trimmed by 1 base and J by 6 bases, leaving 12 bases between them. CDR3 length: 14 residues. CDR3 DNA: TGTGCCAGCAGCTTAGGGGGGCAGAAATCTGAAGCTTTCTTT. This encodes CASSLGGQKSEAFF.

The rearrangement uses TRBV4-3 and TRBJ2-2, with 9 bases identical to TRBD1. The CDR3 consists of 15 residues. V lost 2 bases and J lost 5; bases outside the gene matches: 3. The germline V gene has CDR1 LGHNA and CDR2 YSLEER. This CDR3 is CASSQPGQGTGELFF. CDR3 nucleotide sequence: TGCGCCAGCAGCCAACCCGGACAGGGGACCGGGGAGCTGTTTTTT.

As regards this clone: This sample also contains other DNA sequences that code for the same CDR3. The genes are TRBV7-2 and TRBJ2-5; the D is unclear. Per germline, CDR1 SGHTA and CDR2 FQGNSA. The CDR3 has 14 amino acids. With 1 base removed from V and 2 bases from J, the gap between germline ends came to 8 bases. The CDR3 spells CASSLGGGQETQYF. The DNA of the CDR3 is TGTGCCAGCAGCTTAGGAGGCGGACAAGAGACCCAGTACTTC.

The count of this clone is one. The chain couples TRBV6-1 to TRBJ2-5; D may be TRBD2 (6 bases). Trimming cost V 8 bases and J 4 bases, with 20 bases left between them. Germline values: CDR1 MNHNS, CDR2 SASEGT. This CDR3 region has 15 residues. CDR3 sequence: CASSGRDSLAETQYF. In nucleotides, the CDR3 is TGTGCCAGCTCTGGACGGGACTCGTTGGCAGAGACCCAGTACTTC.

The count of this clone is one. The chain couples TRBV7-9 to TRBJ2-1; maybe TRBD2 (6 bases). The V gene lost 1 base and the J gene lost 8 bases, with 9 bases spanning the gap. Per the germline V gene, CDR1 is SEHNR and CDR2 is FQNEAQ (reference sequence). The CDR3 is 13 amino acids. For the CDR3, the DNA is TGTGCCAGCAGCTTAGTAGCGGAGGATGAGCAGTTCTTC. Its protein product is CASSLVAEDEQFF.

The gene calls are TRBV4-3 and TRBJ2-3; TRBD2 might be the D (5 bases). The length of the CDR3 is 15 residues. CDR1 is LGHNA, CDR2 YSLEER, per germline. V lost 2 bases and J lost 1, with 10 bases in between. The CDR3 region is CASSQLHGGTDTQYF. The CDR3 DNA is TGCGCCAGCAGCCAATTACACGGGGGCACAGATACGCAGTATTTT.

This sequence joins TRBV6-4 and TRBJ2-7; 11 bases map to TRBD2. The J segment lost 6 bases and the V segment lost 6 bases, leaving 16 bases of the junction unmatched. The CDR3 covers 17 residues. Germline CDR1 and CDR2: MRHNA and SNTAGT. CDR3 loop: CASRIPSLAGGPSEQYF. The CDR3 region has the DNA TGTGCCAGCAGAATCCCGAGTCTAGCGGGAGGCCCCTCCGAGCAGTACTTC.

The chain combines TRBV2 with TRBJ2-3; 7 bases are a match to TRBD2. Trimming cost V 11 bases and J 1 base; bases outside gene matches: 6. CDR1 is SNHLY, CDR2 FYNNEI, per germline. The CDR3 has 13 residues. The CDR3 nucleotides are TGTGCCGGGGGGGTGCGGGGCACAGATACGCAGTATTTT. This codes for CAGGVRGTDTQYF.

The J gene is TRBJ2-7, the V gene TRBV6-4, with D maybe TRBD1 (6 bases). Trimming took 6 bases from V and 0 from J, leaving 15 bases between them. This CDR3 region has 15 residues. CDR1 and CDR2 from the germline V gene are MRHNA and SNTAGT. This CDR3 is CASRQPGHTSYEQYF. CDR3 nucleotide sequence: TGTGCCAGCAGGCAGCCGGGACACACCTCCTACGAGCAGTACTTC.

This clone was detected once. The chain uses TRBV12-5 and TRBJ1-2, with a tentative D call TRBD1 (6 bases). The germline V gene has CDR1 LGHNT and CDR2 FRNRAP. This CDR3 comprises 18 residues. V was trimmed by 1 base and J by 2 bases, leaving 20 bases between them. Here the CDR3 reads CASGLGTTGQGWNYGYTF. In nucleotides, the CDR3 is TGTGCTAGTGGTTTGGGTACGACAGGTCAAGGATGGAACTATGGCTACACCTTC.

V gene TRBV30 combines with J gene TRBJ2-1; 11 positions match TRBD2. Trimming took 0 bases from V and 3 from J; bases not matched to a gene: 1. CDR3 length equals 15 residues. The V gene's germline CDR1 is GTSNPN and CDR2 SVGIG (reference sequence). CDR3 sequence (DNA): TGTGCCTGGAGTGTACTAGCGGGAGTCTACAATGAGCAGTTCTTC. It is translated as CAWSVLAGVYNEQFF.

The sample holds one count of this clone. The chain carries TRBV11-2 and TRBJ2-7; 11 bases fit TRBD2. Germline V gives CDR1 SGHAT, CDR2 FQNNGV. This CDR3 contains 17 residues. V shed 1 base, J shed 2 bases, and the junction held 7 bases outside the gene matches. This CDR3 is CASSLGLAGSPTYEQYF. CDR3 coding DNA: TGTGCCAGCAGCTTAGGACTAGCGGGATCCCCAACCTACGAGCAGTACTTC.